This T cell receptor beta chain stems from a study of T cells after yellow fever vaccination. Whole-study findings and limits: There was a small share of clonotypes that showed up in both the CD4 and CD8 compartments.

Germline loops: CDR1 DFQATT, CDR2 SNEGSKA (reference sequence). V gave up 2 bases and J gave up 8 bases; unmatched junction bases: 5. This CDR3 contains 14 residues. The TCR cDNA carried a universal primer site and UMIs from 5'RACE template switching. MiXCR, run by TCRdb on the 5' RACE reads, gives a single entry per CDR3 protein. The sample lists just under 600,000 distinct CDR3 sequences, roughly 13% seen once, with more than 13% in the top ten. For this clonotype: Its specificity is not known.

V and J are TRBV20-1 and TRBJ2-7, with 14 nucleotides matching TRBD2. The sequence was obtained from a young man who received the YFV17D yellow fever vaccine. This sample comprised PBMCs, obtained on the day of the yellow fever booster vaccination. CDR3 amino acids: CSARPGTSGSKQYF. CDR3 bases: TGCAGTGCTAGACCCGGGACTAGCGGGAGTAAGCAGTACTTC.